This T cell receptor (beta chain) originates from a study of CD8+ T cells in alopecia areata. About the study: The drug, oral tofacitinib, was given to treated patients at 5 to 10 mg twice daily.

Documented treatment: oral pan-JAK inhibitor, 5-10 mg twice daily. Extracted RNA was reverse transcribed, and the resulting cDNA served as sequencing template. Repertoires were generated with immunoSEQ multiplex PCR, while TCRdb's copy carries only in-frame clones and drops some. The table has 150,000 to 200,000 clones, 58% seen once. This clone was seen only a few times. What it recognizes is unknown. The germline V gene has CDR1 SGDLS and CDR2 YYNGEE. The V end was cut by 0 bases, the J end by 4 bases, with 13 bases between. This CDR3 spans 15 amino acids. Study outcomes and limitations: Normal skin contains resident alphabeta T cells, and these are also sequenced in scalp samples. Scalp clonality dropped significantly under tofacitinib, as did expanded CD8+ top-100 clones.

The rearrangement joins TRBV9 to TRBJ1-2; D possibly corresponds to TRBD1 (6 bases). Sample: CD4+ T cells sorted from blood, taken at approximately week 55, from a patient treated with tofacitinib. This sequence originates from a human donor with alopecia areata. The chain's CDR3 is CASSVGGQRTYGYTF. CDR3 nucleotide sequence: TGTGCCAGCAGCGTAGGCGGACAGAGAACCTATGGCTACACCTTC.